These T cell receptor beta chains were read from a single sample in a study of PD-1 blockade in classical Hodgkin lymphoma. Clones were sequenced by immunoSEQ multiplex PCR, and TCRdb holds only the in-frame ones, with some missing. The profile shows 35,000 to 50,000 clones, around 75% of them singletons. The sequencing used peripheral blood mononuclear cells (PBMCs), collected at baseline. Receptors originate from a human donor with classical Hodgkin lymphoma. Each CDR3 is given with its conserved first and last residue. The D gene is left open where the match is weak. Not every row has a clone size; where given, it reads once, few, many or a size class.

>TRBJ2-5|NA|NA|TRBV4-1
CASSHRGGTAETQYF
TGCGCCAGCAGCCACCGAGGGGGTACTGCGGAGACCCAGTACTTC
>TRBJ2-6|NA|NA|TRBV6-6
CASRPALTGANVLTF
TGTGCCAGCAGGCCCGCCTTAACCGGGGCCAACGTCCTGACTTTC
>TRBJ1-2|TRBD1|NA|TRBV28
CASSLGTGNGYTF
TGTGCCAGCAGTCTGGGGACAGGGAATGGCTACACCTTC
>TRBJ2-3|NA|NA|TRBV27
CASRGRWISTDTQYF
TGTGCCAGCCGGGGGCGCTGGATAAGTACAGATACGCAGTATTTT
>TRBJ1-2|TRBD1|NA|TRBV6-1
CASSEDRGRLYGYTF
TGTGCCAGCAGTGAGGACAGGGGGCGCCTCTATGGCTACACCTTC
>TRBJ1-3|TRBD1|NA|TRBV6-5
CASRGGDPSGNTIYF
TGTGCCAGTCGAGGGGGCGATCCCTCTGGAAACACCATATATTTT
>TRBJ2-5|NA|NA|TRBV14
CASSPLRPQETQYF
TGTGCCAGCAGCCCCCTGAGGCCTCAAGAGACCCAGTACTTC
>TRBJ1-6|NA|few|TRBV6-5
CASSYSGQGNSPLHF
TGTGCCAGCAGTTACTCGGGGCAGGGGAATTCACCCCTCCACTTT
>TRBJ2-7|NA|NA|TRBV7-9
CASSSKTDTTYEQYF
TGTGCCAGCAGCTCGAAAACGGACACAACCTACGAGCAGTACTTC
>TRBJ2-3|NA|NA|TRBV18
CASSPQGSTDTQYF
TGTGCCAGCTCACCACAGGGTAGCACAGATACGCAGTATTTT
>TRBJ2-3|NA|NA|TRBV5-1
CASSDWGGTDTQYF
TGCGCCAGCAGCGATTGGGGGGGCACAGATACGCAGTATTTT